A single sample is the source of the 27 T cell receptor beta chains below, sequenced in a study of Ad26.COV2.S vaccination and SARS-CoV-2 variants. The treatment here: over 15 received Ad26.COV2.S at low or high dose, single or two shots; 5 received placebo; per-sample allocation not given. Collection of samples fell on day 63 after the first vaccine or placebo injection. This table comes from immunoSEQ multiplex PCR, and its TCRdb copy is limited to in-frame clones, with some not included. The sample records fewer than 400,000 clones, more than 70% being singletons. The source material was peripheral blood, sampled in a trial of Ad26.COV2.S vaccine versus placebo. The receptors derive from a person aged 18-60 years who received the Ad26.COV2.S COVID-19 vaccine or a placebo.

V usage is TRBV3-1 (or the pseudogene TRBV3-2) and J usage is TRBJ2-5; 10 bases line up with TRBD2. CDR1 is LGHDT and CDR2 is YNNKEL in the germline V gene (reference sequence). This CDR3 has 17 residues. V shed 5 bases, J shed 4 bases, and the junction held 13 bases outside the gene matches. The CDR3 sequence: CASSDTGTSVRVETQYF. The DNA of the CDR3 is TGTGCCAGCAGCGACACCGGGACTAGCGTCCGGGTAGAGACCCAGTACTTC.

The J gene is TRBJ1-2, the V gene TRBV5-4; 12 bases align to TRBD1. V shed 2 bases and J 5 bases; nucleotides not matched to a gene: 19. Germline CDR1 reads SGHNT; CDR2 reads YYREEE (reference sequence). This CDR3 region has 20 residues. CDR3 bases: TGTGCCAGCAGCTTAGCCCGCCTTTCCGGGACAGGGGGCCTTGGGTATGGCTACACCTTC. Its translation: CASSLARLSGTGGLGYGYTF.

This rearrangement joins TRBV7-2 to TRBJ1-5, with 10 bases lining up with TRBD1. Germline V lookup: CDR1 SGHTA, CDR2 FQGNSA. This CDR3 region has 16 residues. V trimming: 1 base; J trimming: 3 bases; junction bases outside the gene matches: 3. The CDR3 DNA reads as TGTGCCAGCAGCTTAGAAGGGACAGGGGTCAATCAGCCCCAGCATTTT. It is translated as CASSLEGTGVNQPQHF.

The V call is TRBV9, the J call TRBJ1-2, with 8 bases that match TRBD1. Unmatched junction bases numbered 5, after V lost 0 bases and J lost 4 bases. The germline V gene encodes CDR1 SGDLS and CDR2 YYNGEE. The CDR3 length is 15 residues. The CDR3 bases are TGTGCCAGCAGCGTAGGGACAGGGCCGTCCTATGGCTACACCTTC. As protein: CASSVGTGPSYGYTF.

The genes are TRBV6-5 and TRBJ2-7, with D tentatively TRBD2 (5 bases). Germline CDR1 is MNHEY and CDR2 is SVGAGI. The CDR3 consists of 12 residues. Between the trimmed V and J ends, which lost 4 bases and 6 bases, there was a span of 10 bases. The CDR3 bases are TGTGCCAGCAGTTGGTATGGGAGCGAGCAGTACTTC. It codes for CASSWYGSEQYF.

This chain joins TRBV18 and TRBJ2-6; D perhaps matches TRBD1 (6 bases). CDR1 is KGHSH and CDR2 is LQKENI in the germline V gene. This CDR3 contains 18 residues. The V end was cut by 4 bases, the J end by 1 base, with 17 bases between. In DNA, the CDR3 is TGTGCCAGCTCACATAGACAGGTGGACTTGTCTGGGGCCAACGTCCTGACTTTC. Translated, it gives CASSHRQVDLSGANVLTF.

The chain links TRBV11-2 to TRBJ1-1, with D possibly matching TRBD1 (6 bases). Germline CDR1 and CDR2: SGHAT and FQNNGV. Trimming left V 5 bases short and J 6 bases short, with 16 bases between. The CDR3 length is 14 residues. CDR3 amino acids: CASSIRRGGPEAFF. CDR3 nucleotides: TGTGCCAGCAGCATACGCCGAGGGGGACCTGAAGCTTTCTTT.

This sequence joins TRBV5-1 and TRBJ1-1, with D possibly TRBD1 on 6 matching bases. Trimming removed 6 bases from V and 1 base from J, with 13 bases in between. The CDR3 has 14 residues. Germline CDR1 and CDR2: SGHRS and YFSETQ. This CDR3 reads CASNLGGANTEAFF. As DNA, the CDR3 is TGCGCCAGCAACCTAGGGGGGGCGAACACTGAAGCTTTCTTT.

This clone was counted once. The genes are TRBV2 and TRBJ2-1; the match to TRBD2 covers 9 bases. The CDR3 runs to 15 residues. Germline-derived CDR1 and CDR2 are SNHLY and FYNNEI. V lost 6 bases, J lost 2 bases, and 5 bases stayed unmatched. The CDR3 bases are TGTGCCAGCAGGGCTAGCGGGGTCCCCTACAATGAGCAGTTCTTC. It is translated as CASRASGVPYNEQFF.

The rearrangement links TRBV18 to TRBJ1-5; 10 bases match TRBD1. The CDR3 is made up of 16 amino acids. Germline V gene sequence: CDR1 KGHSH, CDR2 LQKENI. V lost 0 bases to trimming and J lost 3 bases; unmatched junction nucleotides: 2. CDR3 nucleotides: TGTGCCAGCTCACCACCCGGACAGGGGGACAATCAGCCCCAGCATTTT. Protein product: CASSPPGQGDNQPQHF.

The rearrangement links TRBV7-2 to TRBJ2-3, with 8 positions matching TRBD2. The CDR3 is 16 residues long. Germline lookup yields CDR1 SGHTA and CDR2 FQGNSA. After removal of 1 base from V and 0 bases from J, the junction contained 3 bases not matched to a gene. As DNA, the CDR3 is TGTGCCAGCAGCTTAGTAGCGGGAACTAGCACAGATACGCAGTATTTT. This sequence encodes CASSLVAGTSTDTQYF.

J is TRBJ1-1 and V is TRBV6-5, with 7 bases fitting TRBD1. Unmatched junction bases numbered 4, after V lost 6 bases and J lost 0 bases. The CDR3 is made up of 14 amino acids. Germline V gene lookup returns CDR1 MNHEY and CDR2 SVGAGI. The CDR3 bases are TGTGCCAGCAGGCCAGACAGGGTGAACACTGAAGCTTTCTTT. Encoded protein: CASRPDRVNTEAFF.

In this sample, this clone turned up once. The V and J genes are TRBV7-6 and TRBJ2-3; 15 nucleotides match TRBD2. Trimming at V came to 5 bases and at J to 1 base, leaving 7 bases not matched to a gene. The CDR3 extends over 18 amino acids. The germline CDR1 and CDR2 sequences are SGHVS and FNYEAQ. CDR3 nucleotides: TGTGCCAGCAGCGGATGGACTAGCGGGGGGGCTCGCACAGATACGCAGTATTTT. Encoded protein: CASSGWTSGGARTDTQYF.

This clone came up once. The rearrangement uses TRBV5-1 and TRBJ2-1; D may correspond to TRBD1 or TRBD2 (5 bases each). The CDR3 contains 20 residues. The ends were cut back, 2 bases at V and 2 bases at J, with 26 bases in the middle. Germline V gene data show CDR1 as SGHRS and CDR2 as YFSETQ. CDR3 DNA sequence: TGCGCCAGCAGCTTACCCCCGGGACGTCAAACTTTGGGGGCCTACAATGAGCAGTTCTTC. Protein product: CASSLPPGRQTLGAYNEQFF.

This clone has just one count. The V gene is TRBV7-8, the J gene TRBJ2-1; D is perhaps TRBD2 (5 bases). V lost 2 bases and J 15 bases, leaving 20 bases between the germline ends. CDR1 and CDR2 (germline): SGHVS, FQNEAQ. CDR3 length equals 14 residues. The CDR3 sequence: CASSLTQATGVRFF. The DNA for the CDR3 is TGTGCCAGCAGCTTAACCCAGGCGACCGGGGTACGGTTCTTC.

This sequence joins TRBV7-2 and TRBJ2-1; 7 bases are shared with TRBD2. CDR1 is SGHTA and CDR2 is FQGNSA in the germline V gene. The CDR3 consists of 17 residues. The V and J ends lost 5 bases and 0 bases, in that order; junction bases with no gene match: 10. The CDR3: CASSRNLRGSSYNEQFF. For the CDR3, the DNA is TGTGCCAGCAGCCGGAACCTGCGGGGGAGCTCCTACAATGAGCAGTTCTTC.

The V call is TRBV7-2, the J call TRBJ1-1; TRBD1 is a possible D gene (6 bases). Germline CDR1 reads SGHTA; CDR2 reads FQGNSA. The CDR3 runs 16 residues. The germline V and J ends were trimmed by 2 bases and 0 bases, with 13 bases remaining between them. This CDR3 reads CASSLFQGPMNTEAFF. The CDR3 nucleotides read TGTGCCAGCAGCTTATTTCAGGGGCCAATGAACACTGAAGCTTTCTTT.

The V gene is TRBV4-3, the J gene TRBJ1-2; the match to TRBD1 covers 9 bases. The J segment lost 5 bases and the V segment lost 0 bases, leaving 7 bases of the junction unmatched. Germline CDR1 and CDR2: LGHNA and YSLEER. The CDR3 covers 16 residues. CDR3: CASSQEPRDRVYGYTF. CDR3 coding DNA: TGCGCCAGCAGCCAAGAGCCCAGGGACAGGGTGTATGGCTACACCTTC.

The CDR3 DNA reads TGTGCCAGCTCACCAGGACAGGAGAACCCCTACGAGCAGTACTTC. Translation: CASSPGQENPYEQYF. The chain recombines TRBV18 with TRBJ2-7, with 7 bases aligning to TRBD1. This CDR3 is 15 amino acids long. Germline V gene sequence: CDR1 KGHSH, CDR2 LQKENI. V was clipped by 2 bases and J by 2 bases; unmatched bases: 6.

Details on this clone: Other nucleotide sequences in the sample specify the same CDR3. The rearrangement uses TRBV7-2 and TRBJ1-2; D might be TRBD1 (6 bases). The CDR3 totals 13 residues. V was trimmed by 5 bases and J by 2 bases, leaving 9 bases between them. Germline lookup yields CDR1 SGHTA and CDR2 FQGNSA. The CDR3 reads CASSLGQNYGYTF. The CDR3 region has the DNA TGTGCCAGCAGCCTCGGACAGAACTATGGCTACACCTTC.

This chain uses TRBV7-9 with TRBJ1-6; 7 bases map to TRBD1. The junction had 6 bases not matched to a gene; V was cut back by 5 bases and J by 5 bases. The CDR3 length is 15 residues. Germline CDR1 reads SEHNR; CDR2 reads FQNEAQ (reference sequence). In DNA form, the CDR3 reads TGTGCCAGCAGCCGCGGGACAGCCCATAATTCACCCCTCCACTTT. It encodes CASSRGTAHNSPLHF.

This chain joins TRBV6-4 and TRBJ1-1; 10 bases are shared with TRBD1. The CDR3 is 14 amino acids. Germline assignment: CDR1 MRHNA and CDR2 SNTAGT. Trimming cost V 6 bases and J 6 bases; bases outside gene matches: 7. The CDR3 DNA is TGTGCCAGCAGGATCGGACAGGGGGTGGCTGAAGCTTTCTTT. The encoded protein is CASRIGQGVAEAFF.

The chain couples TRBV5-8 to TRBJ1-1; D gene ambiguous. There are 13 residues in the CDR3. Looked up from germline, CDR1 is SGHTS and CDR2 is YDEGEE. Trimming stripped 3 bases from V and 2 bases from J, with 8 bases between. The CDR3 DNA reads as TGTGCCAGCAGCTCCGAGGTAAACACTGAAGCTTTCTTT. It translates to CASSSEVNTEAFF.

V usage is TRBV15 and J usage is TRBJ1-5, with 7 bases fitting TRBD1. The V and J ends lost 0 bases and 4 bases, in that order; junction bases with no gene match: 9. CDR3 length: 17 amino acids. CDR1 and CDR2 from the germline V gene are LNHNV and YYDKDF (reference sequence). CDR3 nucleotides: TGTGCCACCAGCAGAGATTACGGTTCAGGGGGAAATCAGCCCCAGCATTTT. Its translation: CATSRDYGSGGNQPQHF.

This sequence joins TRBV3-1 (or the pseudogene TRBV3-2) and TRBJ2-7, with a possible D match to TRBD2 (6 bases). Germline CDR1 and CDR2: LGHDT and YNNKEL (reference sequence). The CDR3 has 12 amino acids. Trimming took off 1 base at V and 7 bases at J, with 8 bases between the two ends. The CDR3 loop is CASSQAAGEQYF. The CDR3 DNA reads TGTGCCAGCAGCCAAGCGGCGGGGGAGCAGTACTTC.

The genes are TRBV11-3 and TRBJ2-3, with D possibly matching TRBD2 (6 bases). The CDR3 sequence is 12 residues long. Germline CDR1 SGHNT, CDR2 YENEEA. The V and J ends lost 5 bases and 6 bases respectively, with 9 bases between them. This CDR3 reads CASSGGSDTQYF. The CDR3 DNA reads TGTGCCAGCAGCGGGGGGTCGGATACGCAGTATTTT.

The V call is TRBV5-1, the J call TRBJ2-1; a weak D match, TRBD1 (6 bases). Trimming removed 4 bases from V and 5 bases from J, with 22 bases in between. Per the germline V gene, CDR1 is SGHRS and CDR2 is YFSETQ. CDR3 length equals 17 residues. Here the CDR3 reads CASSTTRRTDLNNEQFF. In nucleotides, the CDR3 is TGCGCCAGCAGCACTACAAGACGGACAGATTTAAACAATGAGCAGTTCTTC. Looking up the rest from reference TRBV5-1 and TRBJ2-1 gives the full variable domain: KAGVTQTPRYLIKTRGQQVTLSCSPISGHRSVSWYQQTPGQGLQFLFEYFSETQRNKGNFPGRFSGRQFSNSRSEMNVSTLELGDSALYLCASSTTRRTDLNNEQFFGPGTRLTVL.